This T cell receptor (beta chain) is drawn from a study of blood T cell repertoires in COVID-19. Turning to the study itself: Spain, Italy and the United States supplied samples that represented acute and convalescent COVID-19. The cDNA or gDNA used as material had been derived from T cells, B-cell-depleted T cells, or PBMCs.

Authors' analysis steps: Cell counts per sample came from amplifying reference gene primers. Assay used: immunoSEQ multiplex PCR; TCRdb lists only in-frame clones, some missing. D and trimming were read from the DNA, whereas the V and J calls and clone size are those reported in that table. The top ten hold about 35% of the sample, which has nearly 80,000 clones, around 84% seen once. V was shortened by 5 bases and J by 2 bases, with 13 bases between the two germline ends. Per germline, CDR1 MNHEY and CDR2 SVGEGT. The CDR3 has 14 amino acids. The sequencing input was peripheral blood. The chain combines TRBV6-2 or TRBV6-3 with TRBJ2-7, with D possibly matching TRBD2 (6 bases). This TCR came from a woman in her sixties or seventies with acute or convalescent COVID-19. For the CDR3, the DNA is TGTGCCAGCAGTCCCGGGACTCCCCCCTACGAGCAGTACTTC. Translating gives CASSPGTPPYEQYF.